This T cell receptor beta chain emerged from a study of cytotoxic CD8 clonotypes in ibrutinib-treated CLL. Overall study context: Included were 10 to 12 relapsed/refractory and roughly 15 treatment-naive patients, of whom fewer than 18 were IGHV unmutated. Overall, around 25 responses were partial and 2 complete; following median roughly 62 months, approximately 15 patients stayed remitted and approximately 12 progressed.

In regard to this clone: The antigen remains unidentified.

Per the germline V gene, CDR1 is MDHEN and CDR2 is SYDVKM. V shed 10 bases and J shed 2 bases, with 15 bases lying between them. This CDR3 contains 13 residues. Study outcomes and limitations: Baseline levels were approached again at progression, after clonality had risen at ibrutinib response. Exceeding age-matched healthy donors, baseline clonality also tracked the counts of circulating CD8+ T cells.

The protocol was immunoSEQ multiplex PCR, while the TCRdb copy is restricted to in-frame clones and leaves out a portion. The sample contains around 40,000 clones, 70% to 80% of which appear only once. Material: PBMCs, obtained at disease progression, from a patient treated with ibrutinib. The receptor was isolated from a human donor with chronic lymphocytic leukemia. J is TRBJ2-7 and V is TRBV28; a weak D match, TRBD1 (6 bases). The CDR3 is CATLEGDAYEQYF. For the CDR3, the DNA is TGTGCCACCCTAGAGGGGGACGCCTACGAGCAGTACTTC.